Shown below are 17 T cell receptor beta chains from a single sample sequenced in a study of T cell repertoires in cytomegalovirus infection. Each CDR3 protein is one row after TCRdb ran MiXCR on the reads. This table holds around 210,000 distinct CDR3 sequences, under 8.5% found once. Source material: PBMCs. These receptors originate from a human donor in good health (CMV status not recorded). Some clones in this sample may be carry-over from other donors' samples.

This clonotype was counted at least ten times. This chain joins TRBV18 and TRBJ2-3, with 7 bases identical to TRBD1. The CDR3 length is 16 residues. The trim removed 10 bases at V and 0 bases at J, leaving 13 bases unmatched. The V gene's germline CDR1 is KGHSH and CDR2 LQKENI. The chain's CDR3 is CATTTGTKPSTDTQYF. In DNA form, the CDR3 reads TGTGCCACCACGACAGGGACCAAACCGAGCACAGATACGCAGTATTTT.

In this sample, this clonotype turned up many times. The gene calls are TRBV7-3 and TRBJ1-1; D is unresolved. The ends were cut back, 8 bases at V and 1 base at J, with 11 bases in the middle. Looked up from germline, CDR1 is SGHTA and CDR2 is FQGTGA. CDR3 size: 13 residues. The CDR3: CASGLAPNTEAFF. For the CDR3, the DNA is TGTGCCAGCGGTCTAGCTCCGAACACTGAAGCTTTCTTT.

Many counts were recorded for this clonotype. CDR3 nucleotides: TGCAGCGTTGGTACGGGCCTCAATCAGCCCCAGCATTTT. Translated: CSVGTGLNQPQHF. The chain combines TRBV29-1 with TRBJ1-5; D call uncertain. From germline, CDR1 is SQVTM and CDR2 ANQGSEA. Trimming cost V 4 bases and J 3 bases, with 10 bases left between them. CDR3 length equals 13 residues.

At least ten counts were recorded for this clonotype. The V call is TRBV5-1, the J call TRBJ2-3, with D hard to call. Trimming took off 0 bases at V and 4 bases at J, with 12 bases between the two ends. Germline values: CDR1 SGHRS, CDR2 YFSETQ. The CDR3 has 15 amino acids. The CDR3 protein is CASSLAGSLPDTQYF. Here the CDR3 DNA reads TGCGCCAGCAGCTTGGCCGGCTCCCTACCAGATACGCAGTATTTT.

This clonotype appeared many times. This chain links TRBV7-2 with TRBJ1-2, with D unclear. CDR1 is SGHTA and CDR2 is FQGNSA in the germline V gene. V lost 5 bases and J lost 1, with 17 bases in between. The CDR3 spans 16 residues. The CDR3: CASSRISLGLNYGYTF. CDR3 coding DNA: TGTGCCAGCAGCCGTATTAGCTTAGGGCTTAACTATGGCTACACCTTC.

There are many counts of this clonotype. This chain connects TRBV7-2 to TRBJ2-3; 9 bases align to TRBD1. The V segment lost 4 bases and the J segment 6 bases; nucleotides outside the gene matches: 2. Looked up from germline, CDR1 is SGHTA and CDR2 is FQGNSA. This CDR3 is built from 13 residues. The CDR3 loop is CASSSDRGDTQYF. The CDR3, as DNA: TGTGCCAGCAGCTCAGACAGGGGGGATACGCAGTATTTT.

This clonotype was counted between two and nine times. CDR3 in DNA: TGTGCCAGCAGCCAAGCGGGAATTGACGACGGGGAGCTGTTTTTT. The encoded protein is CASSQAGIDDGELFF. The J gene is TRBJ2-2, the V gene TRBV3-1, with D perhaps matching TRBD2 (5 bases). From germline, CDR1 is LGHDT and CDR2 YNNKEL (reference sequence). The CDR3 contains 15 residues. The V gene lost 1 base and the J gene lost 7 bases, with 13 bases spanning the gap.

This clonotype was seen many times. The rearrangement links TRBV20-1 to TRBJ1-2, with D maybe TRBD1 (5 bases). Germline CDR1 reads DFQATT; CDR2 reads SNEGSKA (reference sequence). V lost 8 bases and J lost 5, with 21 bases in between. The CDR3 extends over 14 amino acids. DNA of the CDR3: TGCAGTCCCTCTCTATCCGGGACGGGGTATGGCTACACCTTC. It translates to CSPSLSGTGYGYTF.

This clonotype turned up a few times. J is TRBJ2-1 and V is TRBV20-1; tentative D call: TRBD1 (7 bases). Germline CDR1 and CDR2: DFQATT and SNEGSKA (reference sequence). CDR3 size: 14 residues. Trimming left V 6 bases short and J 2 bases short, with 14 bases between. The CDR3 bases are TGCAGTGCGTCTACCAGGGGGGCCTACAATGAGCAGTTCTTC. This sequence encodes CSASTRGAYNEQFF.

This clonotype was counted many times. This chain uses TRBV20-1 with TRBJ1-1; D not resolved. Germline V gene data show CDR1 as DFQATT and CDR2 as SNEGSKA (reference sequence). Trimming removed 4 bases from V and 0 bases from J, with 9 bases in between. The length of the CDR3 is 13 residues. CDR3 bases: TGCAGTGCTAATGGGGAAATGAACACTGAAGCTTTCTTT. This encodes CSANGEMNTEAFF.

This clonotype was counted at least ten times. The genes are TRBV7-2 and TRBJ2-3, with D possibly matching TRBD1 (6 bases). The germline V and J ends were trimmed by 5 bases and 4 bases, with 19 bases remaining between them. Germline V lookup: CDR1 SGHTA, CDR2 FQGNSA. The CDR3 totals 16 residues. The CDR3 DNA reads TGTGCCAGCAGCCGTTCCACAGGGTCAAGGGCAGATACGCAGTATTTT. Residues: CASSRSTGSRADTQYF.

Details on this clonotype: One end of the junction fails to match germline, which may point to a read error. The chain employs TRBV23-1 and TRBJ2-5; 8 positions match TRBD2. TRBV23-1 is reported as an ORF; its role is uncertain. The CDR3 sequence is 14 residues long. Written as DNA, the CDR3 is TGCGCCAGCAGTCAGGAGACTAGCGAAGAGAGCCAGTACTTC. It codes for CASSQETSEESQYF.

The genes are TRBV19 and TRBJ2-2, with D tentatively TRBD1 (5 bases). CDR1 and CDR2 (germline): LNHDA, SQIVND (reference sequence). Trimming left V 4 bases short and J 6 bases short, with 18 bases between. The CDR3 runs to 16 residues. The CDR3 sequence: CASSRESQGWAGELFF. As DNA, the CDR3 is TGTGCCAGTAGTAGAGAGAGCCAGGGATGGGCCGGGGAGCTGTTTTTT.

This clonotype appeared many times. This chain joins TRBV7-8 and TRBJ1-2; D might be TRBD1 (6 bases). V dropped 5 bases and J dropped 2 bases, with 9 bases sitting between them. This CDR3 contains 13 residues. CDR1 is SGHVS and CDR2 is FQNEAQ in the germline V gene. As DNA, the CDR3 is TGTGCCAGCAGCCGCGGACAGAACTATGGCTACACCTTC. It encodes CASSRGQNYGYTF.

This clonotype has a count of ten or more. V is TRBV3-1 and J is TRBJ1-1; D is unresolved. Germline V lookup: CDR1 LGHDT, CDR2 YNNKEL (reference sequence). V dropped 4 bases and J dropped 5 bases, with 11 bases sitting between them. The CDR3 is 13 amino acids. In DNA form, the CDR3 reads TGTGCCAGCAGCCCGTGGCCCGGGACTGAAGCTTTCTTT. It translates to CASSPWPGTEAFF.

This clonotype was seen at least ten times. V is TRBV6-2 or TRBV6-3 and J is TRBJ1-2, with TRBD1 matching 8 bases. The CDR3 consists of 15 residues. The trim removed 6 bases at V and 7 bases at J, leaving 13 bases unmatched. Germline V CDR1 and CDR2: MNHEY, SVGEGT. DNA for the CDR3: TGTGCCAGCAGCCAACCCGGGACAGGAACGGGTGGCTACACCTTC. It is translated as CASSQPGTGTGGYTF.

Concerning this clonotype: A much larger clone sits a single nucleotide away, making a read error possible. This chain links TRBV19 with TRBJ2-1, with D perhaps being TRBD1 or TRBD2 (5 bases each). The CDR3 is 15 residues long. The germline V and J ends were trimmed by 5 bases and 5 bases, with 16 bases remaining between them. From germline, CDR1 is LNHDA and CDR2 SQIVND (reference sequence). The CDR3 region is CASSPDGAYNNEQFF. The CDR3 nucleotides read TGTGCCAGTAGTCCTGACGGGGCATACAACAATGAGCAGTTCTTC.